This T cell receptor (beta chain) is from a study of blood T cell repertoires in COVID-19. Study context: Collection of acute and convalescent COVID-19 samples took place in the United States, Italy and Spain. Sources were T cells, B-cell-depleted T cells, or PBMCs; the material itself was cDNA or gDNA.

This CDR3 comprises 12 residues. Between the trimmed V and J ends, which lost 1 base and 4 bases, there was a span of 5 bases. CDR1 SGHRS and CDR2 YFSETQ come from the germline V gene. Per the study methods: Estimates of nucleated cell counts were drawn from the amplification of reference gene primers. Produced via immunoSEQ multiplex PCR; TCRdb's table is partial and in-frame only. The V and J calls and clone size are taken from that table; D and trimming were inferred from the DNA. This table has around 160,000 clones, roughly 79% appearing once. The TCR was taken from a human donor with acute or convalescent COVID-19. The donor label of this sample is uncertain. The chain is built from TRBV5-1 and TRBJ1-1; D is possibly TRBD1 (5 bases). Sequenced sample: peripheral blood. The CDR3 DNA reads TGCGCCAGCAGCTTGACAGGCACTGAAGCTTTCTTT. It yields the protein CASSLTGTEAFF. Full variable domain (missing parts from reference TRBV5-1 and TRBJ1-1): KAGVTQTPRYLIKTRGQQVTLSCSPISGHRSVSWYQQTPGQGLQFLFEYFSETQRNKGNFPGRFSGRQFSNSRSEMNVSTLELGDSALYLCASSLTGTEAFFGQGTRLTVV.